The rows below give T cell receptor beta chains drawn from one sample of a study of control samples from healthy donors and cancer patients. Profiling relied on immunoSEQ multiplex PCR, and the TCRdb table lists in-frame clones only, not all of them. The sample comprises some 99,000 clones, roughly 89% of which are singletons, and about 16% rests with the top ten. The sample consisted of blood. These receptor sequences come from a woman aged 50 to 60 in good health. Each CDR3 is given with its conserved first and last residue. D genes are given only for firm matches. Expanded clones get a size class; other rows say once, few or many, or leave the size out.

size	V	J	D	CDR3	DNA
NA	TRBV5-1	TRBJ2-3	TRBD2	CASGGLAGGSTDTQYF	TGCGCCAGCGGCGGACTAGCGGGAGGGAGCACAGATACGCAGTATTTT
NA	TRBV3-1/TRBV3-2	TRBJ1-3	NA	CASSHVSRRAGNTIYF	TGTGCCAGCAGCCATGTATCCCGCAGGGCTGGAAACACCATATATTTT
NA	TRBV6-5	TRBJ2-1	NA	CASSPSKGGRLEQFF	TGTGCCAGCAGCCCCTCCAAGGGGGGGCGACTAGAGCAGTTCTTC
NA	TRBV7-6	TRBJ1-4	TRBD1	CASSPLQGTKLFF	TGTGCCAGCAGCCCGTTACAGGGGACAAAACTGTTTTTT
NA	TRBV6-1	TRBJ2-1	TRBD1	CASSEERGGFEQFF	TGTGCCAGCAGTGAAGAAAGAGGGGGCTTTGAGCAGTTCTTC
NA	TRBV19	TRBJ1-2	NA	CASSLSGTLYGYTF	TGTGCCAGTAGCCTATCCGGGACCCTCTATGGCTACACCTTC
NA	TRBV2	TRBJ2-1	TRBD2	CASSVGAGGIF	TGTGCCAGCAGTGTCGGAGCGGGGGGGATCTTC
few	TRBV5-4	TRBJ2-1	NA	CASSLETADNEQFF	TGTGCCAGCAGCTTGGAGACGGCGGATAATGAGCAGTTCTTC
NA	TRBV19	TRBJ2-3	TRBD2	CASRTSGTTDTQYF	TGTGCCAGTAGGACTAGCGGGACTACAGATACGCAGTATTTT
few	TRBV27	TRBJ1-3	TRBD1	CASTNSGTALTNTIYF	TGTGCCAGCACCAATAGCGGGACAGCACTTACAAACACCATATATTTT
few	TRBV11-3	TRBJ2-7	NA	CASSPGGGGYEQYF	TGTGCCAGCAGCCCCGGTGGAGGAGGCTACGAGCAGTACTTC
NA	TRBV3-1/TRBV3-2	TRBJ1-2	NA	CASSLTADYGYTF	TGTGCCAGCAGTCTAACAGCAGACTATGGCTACACCTTC
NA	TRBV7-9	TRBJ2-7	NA	CASTLDGYYEQYF	TGTGCCAGCACTCTCGACGGCTACTACGAGCAGTACTTC
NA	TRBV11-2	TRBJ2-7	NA	CASSSEETVIYEQYF	TGTGCCAGCAGCTCAGAGGAGACAGTTATCTACGAGCAGTACTTC
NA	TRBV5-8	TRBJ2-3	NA	CASSSGKGSTDTQYF	TGTGCCAGCAGCTCCGGGAAGGGATCAACAGATACGCAGTATTTT
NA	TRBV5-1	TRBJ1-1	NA	CASSFWGATEAFF	TGCGCCAGCAGCTTCTGGGGAGCCACTGAAGCTTTCTTT
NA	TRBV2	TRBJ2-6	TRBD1	CASSQGAGANVLTF	TGTGCCAGCAGCCAGGGGGCCGGGGCCAACGTCCTGACTTTC